This TCR beta chain appears in the sequencing data of a study of T cells in Graves' hyperthyroidism and ophthalmopathy. From RNA transcripts, TCR beta CDR3 regions were amplified. The TCR CDR3 was amplified in a first-round RT-PCR using the HTBI primer set. Via MiXCR, TCRdb re-called the multiplex PCR reads, giving one row per CDR3 protein. The sample holds roughly 510,000 distinct CDR3 sequences, about a fifth seen once. Uncontrolled infections, other autoimmune diseases, pregnancy or lactation led to exclusion of patients. This CDR3 comprises 15 residues. Deletions cut 0 bases from V and 6 bases from J, with 14 bases between. From germline, CDR1 is SEHNR and CDR2 FQNEAQ (reference sequence). At least ten counts were recorded for this clonotype.

V is TRBV7-9 and J is TRBJ1-1; maybe TRBD1 (6 bases). Specimen: blood. The clonotype comes from a man younger than 35 with Graves' hyperthyroidism. CDR3 sequence reads: CASSLARGGLSEAFF. The CDR3 DNA reads as TGTGCCAGCAGCTTAGCCAGGGGAGGATTATCTGAAGCTTTCTTT.